A selection of T cell receptor beta chains follows, all from one sample in a study of Ad26.COV2.S vaccination and SARS-CoV-2 variants. Produced via immunoSEQ multiplex PCR; TCRdb's table is partial and in-frame only. This repertoire shows more than 150,000 clones, roughly 89% found once; its top ten account for 5.5% to 6%. Sequences were derived from peripheral blood, sampled after recovery from COVID-19. These receptors originate from a human donor who had recovered from COVID-19. Both conserved end residues are part of each CDR3. The D gene is left open where the match is weak. Rows give clone size only sometimes, using once, few, many, or a class for an expanded clone.

d_gene,abundance,v_gene,len,j_gene,CDR3aa,CDR3nt
.,.,TRBV7-9,11,TRBJ1-1,CASSPGREAFF,TGTGCCAGCAGCCCAGGGCGAGAAGCTTTCTTT
.,.,TRBV7-3,13,TRBJ1-5,CASSLSQNQPQHF,TGTGCCAGCAGCTTAAGCCAGAATCAGCCCCAGCATTTT
.,.,TRBV19,14,TRBJ2-3,CASQTKPHTDTQYF,TGTGCCAGTCAGACTAAACCCCACACAGATACGCAGTATTTT
.,.,TRBV27,14,TRBJ2-7,CASIRLTGYYEQYF,TGTGCCAGCATTAGACTGACAGGATACTACGAGCAGTACTTC
TRBD1,.,TRBV27,16,TRBJ1-2,CASSPRAGQGYYGYTF,TGTGCCAGCAGTCCCCGCGCTGGACAGGGCTACTATGGCTACACCTTC
.,.,TRBV9,16,TRBJ2-2,CASSVLPGTGTGELFF,TGTGCCAGCAGCGTATTACCCGGTACGGGGACCGGGGAGCTGTTTTTT
TRBD2,.,TRBV18,15,TRBJ2-7,CASSPTGGRIYEQYF,TGTGCCAGCTCGCCAACGGGCGGGAGAATATACGAGCAGTACTTC
.,.,TRBV19,15,TRBJ1-1,CASSLGGRLNTEAFF,TGTGCCAGTAGCCTGGGGGGACGGCTGAACACTGAAGCTTTCTTT
.,.,TRBV28,19,TRBJ1-6,CASSLSVSAPAPPNSPLHF,TGTGCCAGCAGTTTATCCGTTTCGGCCCCGGCACCACCTAATTCACCCCTCCACTTT
.,.,TRBV11-3,17,TRBJ1-2,CASSEQSQHHYPWSYTF,TGTGCCAGCAGCGAACAATCGCAACACCACTACCCCTGGAGCTACACCTTC
.,.,TRBV2,14,TRBJ1-3,CASSDQGRSNTIYF,TGTGCCAGCAGCGACCAGGGGAGGAGTAACACCATATATTTT
.,few,TRBV7-9,11,TRBJ1-2,CASSPGVGYTF,TGTGCCAGCAGCCCAGGGGTAGGCTACACCTTC
.,.,TRBV28,14,TRBJ2-1,CASSLVNQGNEQFF,TGTGCCAGCAGTTTAGTTAACCAGGGCAATGAGCAGTTCTTC
.,.,TRBV11-3,13,TRBJ1-6,CASSLGIGGPLHF,TGTGCCAGCAGCTTAGGAATTGGTGGGCCCCTCCACTTT
.,few,TRBV25-1,14,TRBJ2-1,CASSGLGDYNEQFF,TGTGCCAGCAGCGGCCTGGGGGATTACAATGAGCAGTTCTTC
.,.,TRBV10-3,14,TRBJ1-3,CAISQGRVGNTIYF,TGTGCCATCAGTCAGGGAAGGGTTGGAAACACCATATATTTT
.,.,TRBV12-5,14,TRBJ1-1,CASAQPGANTEAFF,TGTGCTAGTGCCCAGCCGGGGGCGAACACTGAAGCTTTCTTT
.,.,TRBV6-1,14,TRBJ1-2,CASSEGGLNYGYTF,TGTGCCAGCAGTGAAGGTGGTCTTAACTATGGCTACACCTTC
.,.,TRBV2,12,TRBJ1-2,CASYLRSYGYTF,TGTGCCTCCTACCTTAGATCCTATGGCTACACCTTC
.,.,TRBV5-1,16,TRBJ1-1,CASSQNPGQSNTEAFF,TGCGCCAGCAGCCAGAACCCCGGACAGTCGAACACTGAAGCTTTCTTT